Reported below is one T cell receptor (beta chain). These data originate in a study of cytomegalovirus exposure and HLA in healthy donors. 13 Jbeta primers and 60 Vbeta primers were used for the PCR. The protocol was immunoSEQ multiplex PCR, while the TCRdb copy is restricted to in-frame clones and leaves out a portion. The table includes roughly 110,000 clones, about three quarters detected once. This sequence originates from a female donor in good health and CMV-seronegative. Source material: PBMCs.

CDR3 region: CASSLAGGNEQFF. DNA of the CDR3: TGTGCCAGCAGCTTGGCGGGGGGCAATGAGCAGTTCTTC. J is TRBJ2-1 and V is TRBV5-4, with 7 nucleotides matching TRBD2. Germline-derived CDR1 and CDR2 are SGHNT and YYREEE (reference sequence). V shed 0 bases, J shed 6 bases, and the junction held 0 bases outside the gene matches. This CDR3 spans 13 amino acids.